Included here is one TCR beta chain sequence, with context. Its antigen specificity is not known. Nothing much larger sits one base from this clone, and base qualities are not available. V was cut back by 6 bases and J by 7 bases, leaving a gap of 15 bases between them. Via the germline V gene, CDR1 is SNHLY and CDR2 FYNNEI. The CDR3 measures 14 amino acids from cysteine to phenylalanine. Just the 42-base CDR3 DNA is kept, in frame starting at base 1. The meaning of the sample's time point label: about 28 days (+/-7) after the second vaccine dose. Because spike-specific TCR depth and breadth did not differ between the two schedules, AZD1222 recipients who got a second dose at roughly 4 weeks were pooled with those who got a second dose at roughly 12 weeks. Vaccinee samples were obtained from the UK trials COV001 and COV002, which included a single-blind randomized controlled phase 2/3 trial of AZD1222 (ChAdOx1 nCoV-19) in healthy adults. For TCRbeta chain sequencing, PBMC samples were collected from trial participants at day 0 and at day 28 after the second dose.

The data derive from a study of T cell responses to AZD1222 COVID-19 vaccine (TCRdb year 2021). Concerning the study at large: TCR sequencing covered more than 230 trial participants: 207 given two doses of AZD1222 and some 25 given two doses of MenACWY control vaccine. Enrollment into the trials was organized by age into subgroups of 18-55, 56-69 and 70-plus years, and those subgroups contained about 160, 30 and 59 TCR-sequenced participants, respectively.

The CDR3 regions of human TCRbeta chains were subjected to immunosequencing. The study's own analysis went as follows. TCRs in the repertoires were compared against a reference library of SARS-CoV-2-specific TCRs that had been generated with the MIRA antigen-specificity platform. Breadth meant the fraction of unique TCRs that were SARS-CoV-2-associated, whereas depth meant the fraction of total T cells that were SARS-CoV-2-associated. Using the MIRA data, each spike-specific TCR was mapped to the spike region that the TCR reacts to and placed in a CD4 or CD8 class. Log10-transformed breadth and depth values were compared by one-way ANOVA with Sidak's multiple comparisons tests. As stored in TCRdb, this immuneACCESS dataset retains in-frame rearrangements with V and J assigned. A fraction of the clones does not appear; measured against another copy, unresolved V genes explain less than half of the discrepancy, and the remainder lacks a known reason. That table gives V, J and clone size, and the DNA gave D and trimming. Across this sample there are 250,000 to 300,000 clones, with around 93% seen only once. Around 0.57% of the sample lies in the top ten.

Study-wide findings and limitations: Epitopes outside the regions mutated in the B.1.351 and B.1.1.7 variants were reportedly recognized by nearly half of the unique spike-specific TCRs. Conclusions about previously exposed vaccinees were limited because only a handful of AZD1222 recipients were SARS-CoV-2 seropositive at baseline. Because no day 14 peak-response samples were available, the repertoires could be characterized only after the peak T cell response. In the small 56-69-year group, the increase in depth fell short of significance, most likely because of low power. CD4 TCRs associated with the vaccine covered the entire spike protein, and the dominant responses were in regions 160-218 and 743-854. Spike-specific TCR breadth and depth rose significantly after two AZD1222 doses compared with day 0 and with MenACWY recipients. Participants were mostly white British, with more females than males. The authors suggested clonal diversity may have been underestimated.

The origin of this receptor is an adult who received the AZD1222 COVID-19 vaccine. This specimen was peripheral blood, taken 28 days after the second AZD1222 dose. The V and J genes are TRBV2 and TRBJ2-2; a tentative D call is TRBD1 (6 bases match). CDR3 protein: CASRANRAVGELFF. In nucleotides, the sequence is TGTGCCAGCAGGGCTAACAGGGCCGTCGGGGAGCTGTTTTTT.